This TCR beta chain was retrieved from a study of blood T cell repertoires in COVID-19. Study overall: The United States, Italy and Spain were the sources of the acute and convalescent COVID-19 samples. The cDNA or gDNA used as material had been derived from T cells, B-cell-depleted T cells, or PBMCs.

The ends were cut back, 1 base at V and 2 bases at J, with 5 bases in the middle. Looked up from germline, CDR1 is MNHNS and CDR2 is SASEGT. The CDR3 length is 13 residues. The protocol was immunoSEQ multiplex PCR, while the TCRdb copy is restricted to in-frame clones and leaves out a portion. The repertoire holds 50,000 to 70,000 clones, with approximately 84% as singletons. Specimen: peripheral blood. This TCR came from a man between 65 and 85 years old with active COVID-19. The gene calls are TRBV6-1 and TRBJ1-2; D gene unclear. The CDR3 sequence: CASSEEPNYGYTF. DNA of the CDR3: TGTGCCAGCAGTGAAGAGCCGAACTATGGCTACACCTTC.